This entry is about one T cell receptor beta chain. Its cognate antigen is unknown. The entry originates in a study of cytomegalovirus exposure and HLA in healthy donors. The CDR3 contains 18 residues. V lost 9 bases and J 4 bases, leaving 31 bases between the germline ends. Germline CDR1 is SGHDT and CDR2 is YYEEEE. Study-level findings and limits: In vitro experiments confirmed that a few CMV-associated chains were specific for CMV antigens.

TCRdb's copy holds only in-frame clones and misses some; the assay was immunoSEQ multiplex PCR. The data contain around 300,000 clones, approximately 83% of them seen just once; the ten biggest clones take up 0.95% to 1.1%. The sequence derives from a woman in her late teens or twenties in good health and CMV-seronegative. The genes are TRBV5-6 and TRBJ1-1, with D possibly TRBD1 on 5 matching bases. Sequencing used PBMCs. The CDR3: CANILGGDRRDWGTEAFF. Written as DNA, the CDR3 is TGTGCCAACATACTTGGGGGGGACCGGAGGGACTGGGGCACTGAAGCTTTCTTT.